The 5 T cell receptor beta chains presented below share a single source sample, sequenced in a study of blood T cell repertoires in COVID-19. Measured with immunoSEQ multiplex PCR; TCRdb has only the in-frame clones, and not every one. The table has 310,000 or so clones, approximately 82% seen once. Sequencing input: peripheral blood. These receptors originate from a woman aged 45 to 65 with acute or convalescent COVID-19.

This clone was detected only once. The genes are TRBV10-2 and TRBJ1-2; 9 bases match TRBD1. The V and J ends lost 1 base and 5 bases, in that order; junction bases with no gene match: 8. The germline V gene encodes CDR1 WSHSY and CDR2 SAAADI. The CDR3 runs 16 residues. The CDR3 DNA is TGCGCCAGCAGTGAGTTTACCGGGACAGGGTCGTATGGCTACACCTTC. This codes for CASSEFTGTGSYGYTF.

The chain employs TRBV10-3 and TRBJ1-1; D is possibly TRBD1 (6 bases). The CDR3 has 13 residues. The V end was cut by 6 bases, the J end by 3 bases, with 11 bases between. Germline CDR1 and CDR2: ENHRY and SYGVKD. CDR3 loop: CAISPQGYTEAFF. The DNA of the CDR3 is TGTGCCATCAGCCCACAGGGCTACACTGAAGCTTTCTTT.

Only a few counts were recorded for this clone. V and J are TRBV5-4 and TRBJ1-1; D uncertain. Germline CDR1 SGHNT, CDR2 YYREEE (reference sequence). V lost 5 bases, J lost 3 bases, and 8 bases lay in between. This CDR3 contains 12 residues. In DNA form, the CDR3 reads TGTGCCAGCAGTCGGGGATACACTGAAGCTTTCTTT. Translation gives CASSRGYTEAFF.

On this clone: The CDR3 does not end in the conserved phenylalanine or tryptophan, so this is likely a read error. No DNA is shown, since the ends of the CDR3 on it are uncertain; the CDR3 is the one TCRdb lists. The chain recombines TRBV12-2 with TRBJ2-3; the table's D call, TRBD2, was not checked against the DNA. TRBV12-2 is reported as a pseudogene. Termini included, the CDR3 measures 9 amino acids. CDR3 loop: CASRSAPGG.

The chain couples TRBV6-2 or TRBV6-3 to TRBJ2-7; a possible D gene is TRBD1 (6 bases). V gave up 5 bases and J gave up 1 base, with 6 bases separating them. The CDR3 is made up of 12 amino acids. Germline V CDR1 and CDR2: MNHEY, SVGEGT. CDR3: CASSDRSYEQYV. For the CDR3, the DNA is TGTGCCAGCAGTGACAGGTCCTACGAGCAGTACGTC.